This T cell receptor beta chain was profiled in a study of human T cells and chemical hapten exposure. Whole-study context: A mostly female patient group had alopecia areata, totalis or universalis. General observations from the study: PT1 expanded TCR counts and patch test score correlated positively.

With regard to this clonotype: Its cognate antigen is unknown. One base away lies a much larger clone, so this may be a sequencing read error.

As to time point: patch test 2, 6 weeks after DPC sensitization. Treatment denoted: therapeutic diphenylcyclopropenone sensitization with weekly scalp DPC. Unfractionated whole blood was the source of the extracted total RNA. TCRdb ran MiXCR on the RACE reads and lists one entry per CDR3 protein. The sample has about 96,000 distinct CDR3 sequences, about 9.6% seen once. Germline assignment: CDR1 SGHTA and CDR2 FQGNSA. This CDR3 has 15 residues. Losses at the gene ends were 6 bases for V and 6 bases for J; bases not matched to a gene: 12. This chain links TRBV7-2 with TRBJ2-3, with 7 bases fitting TRBD1. This specimen was whole blood, taken in connection with sensitization to the hapten diphenylcyclopropenone (DPC). This sequence was found in a woman in her forties with alopecia areata. Some clones in this sample may be carry-over from other donors' samples. The CDR3 nucleotides read TGTGCCAGCAGGCTGGGACAGACCCATGGGGATACGCAGTATTTT. Protein: CASRLGQTHGDTQYF.